This note documents a single TCR beta chain sequence. The same CDR3 is also encoded by other DNA sequences in this sample. This CDR3 is 14 amino acids long. Germline V lookup: CDR1 LNHDA, CDR2 SQIVND (reference sequence). The J segment lost 2 bases and the V segment lost 4 bases, leaving 4 bases of the junction unmatched. The repertoire was sequenced with immunoSEQ multiplex PCR; TCRdb's copy has only in-frame clones and lacks some. The profile shows 1.4 million or so clones, just under 99% of them singletons. The sample belongs to a study of shared clonotypes between healthy human individuals. The chain carries TRBV19 and TRBJ2-7; 8 nucleotides align to TRBD1. The sequence was collected from a man between 25 and 39 years old in good health. Sequencing was performed on naive CD4+ T cells sorted from blood. Subset reported: CD45RA+ positively selected. The CDR3: CASSRGQVAYEQYF. The CDR3 DNA is TGTGCCAGTAGTAGGGGACAGGTGGCCTACGAGCAGTACTTC.